This TCR beta chain is from a study of T cell responses to AZD1222 COVID-19 vaccine. Study results and limitations: Only a handful of AZD1222 recipients, roughly 6 in all, had baseline seropositivity. The breadth and depth of Spike-specific TCRs increased once two AZD1222 doses had been given. Sampled repertoires all dated from after the peak T cell response. Epitopes outside B.1.351 and B.1.1.7 mutated regions reportedly drew nearly half of spike TCRs.

Profiling relied on immunoSEQ multiplex PCR, and the TCRdb table lists in-frame clones only, not all of them. The top ten hold around 10% of the sample, which has 140,000 to 150,000 clones, 85% to 95% seen once. Notes on this clone: Its antigen remains unknown.

The germline gives CDR1 KGHSH, CDR2 LQKENI. CDR3 length: 17 residues. After removal of 2 bases from V and 6 bases from J, the junction contained 11 bases not matched to a gene. The receptor's source is an adult who had recovered from COVID-19. The sequenced sample was peripheral blood, obtained after recovery from COVID-19. The rearrangement uses TRBV18 and TRBJ2-1, with 9 bases lining up with TRBD2. This CDR3 reads CASSPVSSGARGNEQFF. Here the CDR3 DNA reads TGTGCCAGCTCACCAGTGTCTAGCGGGGCAAGGGGCAATGAGCAGTTCTTC.